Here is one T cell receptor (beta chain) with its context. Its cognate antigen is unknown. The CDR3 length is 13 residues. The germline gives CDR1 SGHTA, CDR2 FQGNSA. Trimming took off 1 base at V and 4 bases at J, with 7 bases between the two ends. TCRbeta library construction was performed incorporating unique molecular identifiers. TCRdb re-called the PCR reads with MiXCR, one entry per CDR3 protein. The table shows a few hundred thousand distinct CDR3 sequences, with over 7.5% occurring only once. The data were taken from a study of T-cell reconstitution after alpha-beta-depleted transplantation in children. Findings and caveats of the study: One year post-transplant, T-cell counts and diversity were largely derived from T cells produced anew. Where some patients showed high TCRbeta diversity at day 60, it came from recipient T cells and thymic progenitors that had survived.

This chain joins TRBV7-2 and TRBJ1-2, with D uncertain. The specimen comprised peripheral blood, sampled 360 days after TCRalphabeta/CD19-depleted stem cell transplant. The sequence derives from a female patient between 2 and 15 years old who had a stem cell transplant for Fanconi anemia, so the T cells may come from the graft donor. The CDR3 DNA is TGTGCCAGCAGCTTAGTCAGAAGCTATGGCTACACCTTC. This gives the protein CASSLVRSYGYTF.